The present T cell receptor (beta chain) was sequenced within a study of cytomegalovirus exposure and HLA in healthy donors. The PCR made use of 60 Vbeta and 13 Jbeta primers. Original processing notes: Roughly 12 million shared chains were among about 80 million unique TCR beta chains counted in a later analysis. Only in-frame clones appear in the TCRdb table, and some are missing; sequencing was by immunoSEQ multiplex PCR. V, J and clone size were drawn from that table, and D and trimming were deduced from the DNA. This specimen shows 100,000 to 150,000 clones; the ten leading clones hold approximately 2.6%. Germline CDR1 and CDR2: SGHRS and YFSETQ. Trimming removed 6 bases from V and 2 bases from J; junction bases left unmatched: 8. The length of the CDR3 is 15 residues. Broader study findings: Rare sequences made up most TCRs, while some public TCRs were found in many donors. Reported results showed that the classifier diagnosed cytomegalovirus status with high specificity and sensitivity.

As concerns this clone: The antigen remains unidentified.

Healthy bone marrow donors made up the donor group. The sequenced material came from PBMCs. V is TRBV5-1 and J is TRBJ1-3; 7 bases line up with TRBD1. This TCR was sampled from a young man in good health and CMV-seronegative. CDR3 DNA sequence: TGCGCCAGCAACCCAACAGGGGACCCTGGAAACACCATATATTTT. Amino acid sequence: CASNPTGDPGNTIYF. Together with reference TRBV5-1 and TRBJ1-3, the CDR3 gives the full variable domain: KAGVTQTPRYLIKTRGQQVTLSCSPISGHRSVSWYQQTPGQGLQFLFEYFSETQRNKGNFPGRFSGRQFSNSRSEMNVSTLELGDSALYLCASNPTGDPGNTIYFGEGSWLTVV.